The clone carrying this T cell receptor (beta chain) has only a few counts. This entry is derived from a study of Graves' ophthalmopathy and Graves' hyperthyroidism. Reliance was placed on clinical symptoms, serum thyroxine, TRAb, thyroid ultrasound and orbital computed tomography for diagnosis. Amplified material comprised TCR beta CDR3 regions derived from RNA transcripts. Amplification began with first-round RT-PCR using HTBI primers, then second-round multiplex PCR was performed. TCRdb called the multiplex PCR reads again in MiXCR, with one record for every CDR3 protein. The table includes 600,000 to 650,000 distinct CDR3 sequences, about a fifth detected once. Germline V gene sequence: CDR1 GTSNPN, CDR2 SVGIG (reference sequence). The CDR3 covers 16 residues. J lost 0 bases, V lost 0 bases, and 4 bases had no gene match.

The chain is built from TRBV30 and TRBJ2-1; 8 bases are a match to TRBD1. The receptor was derived from a woman aged 18-35 years with stable Graves' hyperthyroidism. Some clones in this sample may be carry-over from other donors' samples. The material sequenced was peripheral blood. CDR3 nucleotide sequence: TGTGCCTGGAGTGTGGACAGGGTGGGCTCCTACAATGAGCAGTTCTTC. Encoded protein: CAWSVDRVGSYNEQFF.